This T cell receptor (beta chain) derives from a study of CD8+ T cells in alopecia areata. Study-level background: Treated individuals took tofacitinib by mouth, 5 to 10 mg twice daily. For 6 to 18 months, tofacitinib was taken, and 6 months off drug followed. Scoring of treated patients' severity used the percentage of affected scalp area.

Broader study findings: How baseline CD8+ expansion relates to response remains uncertain (there was one nonresponder).

cDNA reverse transcribed from extracted RNA served as the sequencing template. The method was immunoSEQ multiplex PCR; TCRdb's version includes in-frame clones alone and lacks a portion of them. The profile shows some 190,000 clones, around 65% of them singletons. Germline lookup yields CDR1 SGHTA and CDR2 FQGNSA. The CDR3 covers 13 residues. The ends were cut back, 2 bases at V and 5 bases at J, with 9 bases in the middle. Details on this clone: Its antigen remains unknown.

Indicated treatment: oral pan-JAK inhibitor, 5-10 mg twice daily. This clonotype originated in a human donor with alopecia areata. The chain combines TRBV7-2 with TRBJ2-5; no clear D. The source material was CD4+ T cells sorted from blood, sampled around week 44, from a patient treated with tofacitinib. CDR3 DNA sequence: TGTGCCAGCAGCTTAAGGAACTGGGAGACCCAGTACTTC. It specifies CASSLRNWETQYF.